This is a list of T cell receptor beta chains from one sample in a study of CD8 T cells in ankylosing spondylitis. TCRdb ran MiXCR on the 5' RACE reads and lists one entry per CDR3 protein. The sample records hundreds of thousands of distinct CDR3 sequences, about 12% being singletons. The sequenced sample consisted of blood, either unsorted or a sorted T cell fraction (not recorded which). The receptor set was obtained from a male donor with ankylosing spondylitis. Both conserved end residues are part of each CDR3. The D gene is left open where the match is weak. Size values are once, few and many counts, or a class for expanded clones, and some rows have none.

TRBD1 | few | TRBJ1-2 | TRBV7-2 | TGTGCCAGCAGCTTAGCCCTGGACAGGGGCTACACCTTC | CASSLALDRGYTF
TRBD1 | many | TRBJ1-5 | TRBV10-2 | TGCGCCAGCAGCAAGACAGGGAGAGATCAGCCCCAGCATTTT | CASSKTGRDQPQHF
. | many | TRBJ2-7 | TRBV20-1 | TGCAGTGCTAGCCCCGGGACTTACGAGCAGTACTTC | CSASPGTYEQYF
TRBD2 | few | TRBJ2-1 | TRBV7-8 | TGTGCCAGCAGCGCCCGACTAGCGGGTGTTTACAATGAGCAGTTCTTC | CASSARLAGVYNEQFF
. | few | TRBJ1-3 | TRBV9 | TGTGCCAGCAGCAACAGGGTACGAAACACCATATATTTT | CASSNRVRNTIYF
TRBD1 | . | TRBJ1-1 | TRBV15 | TGTGCCACCCAGGACAGGGGTTTTTTTGGGACTGAAGCTTTCTTT | CATQDRGFFGTEAFF
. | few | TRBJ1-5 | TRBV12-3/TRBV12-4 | TGTGCCAGCGGGGCCATCGGCCAGCCCCAGCATTTT | CASGAIGQPQHF
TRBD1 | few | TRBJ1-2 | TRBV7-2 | TGTGCCAGCAGCTCTGACCAGGGGGCGGGTGGCTACACCTTC | CASSSDQGAGGYTF
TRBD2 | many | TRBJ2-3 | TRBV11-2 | TGTGCCAGCAGCCCGCGGACTAGCGCCTTGGGGCCAGATACGCAGTATTTT | CASSPRTSALGPDTQYF
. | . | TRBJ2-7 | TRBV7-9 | TGTGCCAGCAGCCCCAGAAGGCAGGCAGCCTACGAGCAGTACTTC | CASSPRRQAAYEQYF
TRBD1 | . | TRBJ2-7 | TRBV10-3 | TGTGCCACCCTTGGACAGGGAGGAAGCGAGCAGTACTTC | CATLGQGGSEQYF
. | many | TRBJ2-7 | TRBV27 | TGTGCCAGCAGTTTTCTCCAGGGTGACGAGCAGTACTTC | CASSFLQGDEQYF
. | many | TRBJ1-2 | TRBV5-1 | TGCGCCAGCAGCCGACGACAGGACGCTAACTATGGCTACACCTTC | CASSRRQDANYGYTF
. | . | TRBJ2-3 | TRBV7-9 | TGTGCCAGCAGCTTAGTGTCTCCCTCCCCGTATTTT | CASSLVSPSPYF
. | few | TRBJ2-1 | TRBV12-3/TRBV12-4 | TGTGCCAGCAGTTTAGTAGAGACTGTTGAGCAGTTCTTC | CASSLVETVEQFF
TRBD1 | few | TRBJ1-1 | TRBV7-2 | TGTGCCAGCAGCTCGAGACAGGGGGCGGACACTGAAGCTTTCTTT | CASSSRQGADTEAFF
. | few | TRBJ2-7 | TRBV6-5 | TGTGCCAGCAGTTATTACCGATACTCCTCCTACGAGCAGTACTTC | CASSYYRYSSYEQYF
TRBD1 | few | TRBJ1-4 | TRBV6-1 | TGTGCCAGCAGTCAAACAGGGGATAATGAAAAACTGTTTTTT | CASSQTGDNEKLFF
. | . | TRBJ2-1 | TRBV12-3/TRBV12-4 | TGTGCCAGCAGTTTCTTCCCAAATGAGCAGTTCTTC | CASSFFPNEQFF
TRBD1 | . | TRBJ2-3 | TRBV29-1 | TGCAGCGTGGACTCGGGACAGGGGTTCGCAGATACGCAGTATTTT | CSVDSGQGFADTQYF
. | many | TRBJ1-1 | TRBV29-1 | TGCAGCGTTGGAAGGGTTTTAAACACTGAAGCTTTCTTT | CSVGRVLNTEAFF
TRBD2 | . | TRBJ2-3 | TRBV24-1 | TGTGCCACCAGTGATTTGACTAGCGGGAGCGGCACAGATACGCAGTATTTT | CATSDLTSGSGTDTQYF
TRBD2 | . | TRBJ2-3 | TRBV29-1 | TGCAGCGTTGTCAGGCGGGAGACGGGAGATACGCAGTATTTT | CSVVRRETGDTQYF
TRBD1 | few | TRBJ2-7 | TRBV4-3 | TGCGCCAGCAGCCGACAGGACAGGGCGTACGAGCAGTACTTC | CASSRQDRAYEQYF
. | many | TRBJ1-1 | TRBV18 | TGTGCCAGCTCACCGGAACTCGGCCCGAACACTGAAGCTTTCTTT | CASSPELGPNTEAFF
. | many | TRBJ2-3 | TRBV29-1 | TGCAGCGTCGATGACACAGATACGCAGTATTTT | CSVDDTDTQYF
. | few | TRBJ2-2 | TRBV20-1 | TGCAGTGCTTCCCAAGGGACCACCGGGGAGCTGTTTTTT | CSASQGTTGELFF
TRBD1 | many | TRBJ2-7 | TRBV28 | TGTGCCTCGCGAAATGGACAGGGCGGCGAGCAGTACTTC | CASRNGQGGEQYF
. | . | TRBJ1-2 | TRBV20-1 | TGCAGTGCTAGGGCTGGACCTGGCTATGGCTACACCTTC | CSARAGPGYGYTF
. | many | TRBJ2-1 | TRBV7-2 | TGTGCCAGCAGCTTAGGGGGGCAGTACAATGAGCAGTTCTTC | CASSLGGQYNEQFF
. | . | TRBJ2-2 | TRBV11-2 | TGTGCCAGCAGCTTAGTCATAGCGTTCCGGGGGAACACCGGGGAGCTGTTTTTT | CASSLVIAFRGNTGELFF
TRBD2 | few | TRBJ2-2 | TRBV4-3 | TGCGCCAGCAGCCAAGTCCCTAGCGGGAACTATGCCGGGGAGCTGTTTTTT | CASSQVPSGNYAGELFF
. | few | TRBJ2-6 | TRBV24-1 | TGTGCCACCAGTGAATCGGGATCTGGGGCCAACGTCCTGACTTTC | CATSESGSGANVLTF